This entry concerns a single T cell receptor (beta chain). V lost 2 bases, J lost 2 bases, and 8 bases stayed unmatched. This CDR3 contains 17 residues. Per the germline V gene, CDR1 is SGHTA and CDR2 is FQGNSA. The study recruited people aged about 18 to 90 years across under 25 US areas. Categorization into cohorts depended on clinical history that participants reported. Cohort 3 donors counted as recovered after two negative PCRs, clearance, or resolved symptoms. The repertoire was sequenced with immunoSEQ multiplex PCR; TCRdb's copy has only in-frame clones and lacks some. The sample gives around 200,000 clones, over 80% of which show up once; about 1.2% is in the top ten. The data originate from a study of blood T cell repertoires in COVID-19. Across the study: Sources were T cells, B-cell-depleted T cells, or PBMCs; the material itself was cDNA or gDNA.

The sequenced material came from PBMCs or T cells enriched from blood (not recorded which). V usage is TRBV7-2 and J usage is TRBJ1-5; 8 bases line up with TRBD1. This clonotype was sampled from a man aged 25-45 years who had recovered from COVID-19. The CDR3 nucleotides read TGTGCCAGCAGCTTAAGGACAGGGTTACGACGCAATCAGCCCCAGCATTTT. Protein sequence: CASSLRTGLRRNQPQHF.